Listed below are T cell receptor beta chains from one sample, sequenced in a study of T cells in Graves' hyperthyroidism and ophthalmopathy. MiXCR was run by TCRdb on the multiplex PCR reads, yielding one entry per CDR3 protein. The table includes 310,000 or so distinct CDR3 sequences, about a sixth detected once. What was sequenced was blood. The source is a woman aged 60 to 75 with Graves' ophthalmopathy. Each CDR3 is given without its conserved first and last residue. D genes are given only for firm matches.

d_call: NA
j_call: TRBJ2-2
cdr3_length: 13
v_call: TRBV7-6
cdr3_aa: ASSHSPGKVGELF

d_call: TRBD1
j_call: TRBJ1-1
cdr3_length: 12
v_call: TRBV20-1
cdr3_aa: SASRTGGFSEAF

d_call: NA
j_call: TRBJ1-2
cdr3_length: 13
v_call: TRBV18
cdr3_aa: ASSRETGFDADYT

d_call: TRBD1
j_call: TRBJ2-7
cdr3_length: 16
v_call: TRBV4-2
cdr3_aa: ASSQLGTAYSEPDEQY

d_call: NA
j_call: TRBJ1-5
cdr3_length: 13
v_call: TRBV5-6
cdr3_aa: ASSLGGLWDQPQH

d_call: TRBD1
j_call: TRBJ2-5
cdr3_length: 12
v_call: TRBV7-2
cdr3_aa: ASSDRVGLETQY

d_call: NA
j_call: TRBJ2-5
cdr3_length: 12
v_call: TRBV9
cdr3_aa: ASSVSPLQETQY

d_call: TRBD1
j_call: TRBJ2-5
cdr3_length: 12
v_call: TRBV7-2
cdr3_aa: ASSLGTGGQTQY

d_call: NA
j_call: TRBJ2-2
cdr3_length: 12
v_call: TRBV27
cdr3_aa: ASSSIDNPGELF

d_call: NA
j_call: TRBJ1-1
cdr3_length: 13
v_call: TRBV10-2
cdr3_aa: ASTSSEGISTEAF

d_call: NA
j_call: TRBJ1-4
cdr3_length: 8
v_call: TRBV29-1
cdr3_aa: SVENEKLF

d_call: NA
j_call: TRBJ2-1
cdr3_length: 12
v_call: TRBV5-1
cdr3_aa: ASSPGPSAGEQF

d_call: NA
j_call: TRBJ1-1
cdr3_length: 11
v_call: TRBV19
cdr3_aa: ASSITLNTEAF

d_call: NA
j_call: TRBJ1-5
cdr3_length: 10
v_call: TRBV2
cdr3_aa: ASTGLERAQH

d_call: TRBD1
j_call: TRBJ2-1
cdr3_length: 14
v_call: TRBV28
cdr3_aa: ASRPPGQSSYNEQF

d_call: TRBD2
j_call: TRBJ2-3
cdr3_length: 14
v_call: TRBV7-8
cdr3_aa: ASSILAGGRTDTQY

d_call: NA
j_call: TRBJ1-6
cdr3_length: 10
v_call: TRBV5-6
cdr3_aa: ASSRFNSPLH

d_call: NA
j_call: TRBJ2-2
cdr3_length: 14
v_call: TRBV30
cdr3_aa: AWSTLGSGNTGELF

d_call: NA
j_call: TRBJ1-6
cdr3_length: 11
v_call: TRBV5-4
cdr3_aa: ASSLPRNSPLH

d_call: TRBD2
j_call: TRBJ2-2
cdr3_length: 16
v_call: TRBV6-2/TRBV6-3
cdr3_aa: ASGNPALAGLYTGELF

d_call: NA
j_call: TRBJ1-3
cdr3_length: 12
v_call: TRBV6-1
cdr3_aa: ASKELISGNTIY

d_call: TRBD2
j_call: TRBJ2-3
cdr3_length: 14
v_call: TRBV7-2
cdr3_aa: ASSPGSGGSTDTQY

d_call: NA
j_call: TRBJ2-5
cdr3_length: 13
v_call: TRBV20-1
cdr3_aa: SATRRGASEETQY

d_call: TRBD2
j_call: TRBJ2-7
cdr3_length: 12
v_call: TRBV20-1
cdr3_aa: SATSGLYSYEQY

d_call: NA
j_call: TRBJ1-6
cdr3_length: 10
v_call: TRBV2
cdr3_aa: ASYEFPSPLH

d_call: NA
j_call: TRBJ2-2
cdr3_length: 12
v_call: TRBV9
cdr3_aa: ASSLEGLGGELF

d_call: NA
j_call: TRBJ2-5
cdr3_length: 13
v_call: TRBV11-2
cdr3_aa: ASSQQGEGGETQY

d_call: NA
j_call: TRBJ1-2
cdr3_length: 13
v_call: TRBV6-2/TRBV6-3
cdr3_aa: ASSYPGTRKTGYT

d_call: TRBD1
j_call: TRBJ1-2
cdr3_length: 11
v_call: TRBV6-2/TRBV6-3
cdr3_aa: ASSPTGGYGYT

d_call: NA
j_call: TRBJ2-5
cdr3_length: 12
v_call: TRBV7-9
cdr3_aa: ASSLVVRQETQY

d_call: TRBD2
j_call: TRBJ2-5
cdr3_length: 14
v_call: TRBV9
cdr3_aa: ASSTGLGRVVETQY

d_call: TRBD1
j_call: TRBJ2-7
cdr3_length: 13
v_call: TRBV7-2
cdr3_aa: ASSLSATGTVRQY

d_call: NA
j_call: TRBJ1-2
cdr3_length: 12
v_call: TRBV6-1
cdr3_aa: ASSFRTSNYGYT

d_call: NA
j_call: TRBJ1-5
cdr3_length: 12
v_call: TRBV7-9
cdr3_aa: ASSLQNSNQPQH

d_call: NA
j_call: TRBJ2-5
cdr3_length: 11
v_call: TRBV6-1
cdr3_aa: ASSENFLKTQY

d_call: NA
j_call: TRBJ1-1
cdr3_length: 12
v_call: TRBV15
cdr3_aa: ATSRDHTNTEAF

d_call: NA
j_call: TRBJ2-5
cdr3_length: 15
v_call: TRBV9
cdr3_aa: ASSPEGQGAILETQY

d_call: NA
j_call: TRBJ1-2
cdr3_length: 12
v_call: TRBV18
cdr3_aa: ASSLEYSPLGYT

d_call: NA
j_call: TRBJ1-2
cdr3_length: 13
v_call: TRBV5-4
cdr3_aa: ASSLAGGGNYGYT

d_call: TRBD1
j_call: TRBJ1-1
cdr3_length: 12
v_call: TRBV7-2
cdr3_aa: ASSLEPGQGMAF

d_call: TRBD1
j_call: TRBJ2-2
cdr3_length: 13
v_call: TRBV3-1
cdr3_aa: ASTAGTGGTGELF

d_call: NA
j_call: TRBJ1-1
cdr3_length: 11
v_call: TRBV9
cdr3_aa: ASSVGVDTEAF

d_call: TRBD2
j_call: TRBJ2-7
cdr3_length: 16
v_call: TRBV27
cdr3_aa: ASSQYGTSGTLFYEQY

d_call: NA
j_call: TRBJ1-4
cdr3_length: 13
v_call: TRBV20-1
cdr3_aa: SARDHHDTDEKLF

d_call: NA
j_call: TRBJ1-4
cdr3_length: 10
v_call: TRBV16
cdr3_aa: ASSGNPLPLF

d_call: NA
j_call: TRBJ1-3
cdr3_length: 12
v_call: TRBV6-2/TRBV6-3
cdr3_aa: ASNGGYSGNTIY

d_call: TRBD2
j_call: TRBJ2-5
cdr3_length: 12
v_call: TRBV13
cdr3_aa: ASSGTSEQETQY

d_call: NA
j_call: TRBJ2-2
cdr3_length: 10
v_call: TRBV29-1
cdr3_aa: SVSKAAGELF

d_call: TRBD2
j_call: TRBJ2-3
cdr3_length: 16
v_call: TRBV19
cdr3_aa: ASTLGTSGGHSTDTQY

d_call: NA
j_call: TRBJ1-1
cdr3_length: 10
v_call: TRBV7-9
cdr3_aa: ASSAWGTEAF

d_call: TRBD2
j_call: TRBJ2-1
cdr3_length: 10
v_call: TRBV5-1
cdr3_aa: ASSLGREGKF

d_call: NA
j_call: TRBJ1-5
cdr3_length: 15
v_call: TRBV5-6
cdr3_aa: ASSLFGGRRSNQPQH

d_call: TRBD1
j_call: TRBJ1-2
cdr3_length: 12
v_call: TRBV6-2/TRBV6-3
cdr3_aa: ASYSGTGDYGYT

d_call: TRBD2
j_call: TRBJ2-2
cdr3_length: 15
v_call: TRBV7-9
cdr3_aa: AIPRGLAGVPTGELF